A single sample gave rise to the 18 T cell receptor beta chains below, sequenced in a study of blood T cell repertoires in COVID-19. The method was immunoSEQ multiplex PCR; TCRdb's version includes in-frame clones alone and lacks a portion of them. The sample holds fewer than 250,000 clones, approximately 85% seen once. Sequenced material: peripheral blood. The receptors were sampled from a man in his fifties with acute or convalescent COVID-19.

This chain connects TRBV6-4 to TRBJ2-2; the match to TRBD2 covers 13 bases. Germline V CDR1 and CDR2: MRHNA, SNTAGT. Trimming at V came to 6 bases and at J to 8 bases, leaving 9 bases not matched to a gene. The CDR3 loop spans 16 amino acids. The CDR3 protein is CASSAGLAGATGELFF. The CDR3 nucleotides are TGTGCCAGCAGCGCCGGACTAGCGGGAGCGACGGGGGAGCTGTTTTTT.

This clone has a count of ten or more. The CDR3 loop reads CASSTRGQGYEQYF. Written as DNA, the CDR3 is TGTGCCAGCAGCACACGAGGACAGGGCTACGAGCAGTACTTC. The chain recombines TRBV9 with TRBJ2-7, with 8 bases fitting TRBD1. V shed 4 bases and J 3 bases; nucleotides not matched to a gene: 6. CDR1 SGDLS and CDR2 YYNGEE come from the germline V gene. This CDR3 spans 14 amino acids.

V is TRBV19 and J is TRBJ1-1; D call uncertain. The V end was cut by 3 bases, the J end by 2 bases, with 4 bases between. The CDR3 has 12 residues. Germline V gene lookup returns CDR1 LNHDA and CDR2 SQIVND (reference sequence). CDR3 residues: CASSIGNTEAFF. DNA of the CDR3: TGTGCCAGTAGTATTGGCAACACTGAAGCTTTCTTT.

This CDR3 is CASSPPVTRDIVGYTF. Here the CDR3 DNA reads TGTGCCAGCTCACCACCGGTGACCCGGGACATCGTAGGCTACACCTTC. The V and J genes are TRBV18 and TRBJ1-2, with D perhaps TRBD1 (6 bases). V shed 0 bases and J shed 8 bases, with 19 bases lying between them. CDR1 is KGHSH and CDR2 is LQKENI in the germline V gene. CDR3 length equals 16 residues.

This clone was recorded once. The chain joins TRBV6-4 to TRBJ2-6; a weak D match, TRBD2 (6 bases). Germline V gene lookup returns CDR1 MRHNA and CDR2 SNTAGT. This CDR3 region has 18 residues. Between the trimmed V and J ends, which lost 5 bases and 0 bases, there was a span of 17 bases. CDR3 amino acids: CASSQDGSGDSGANVLTF. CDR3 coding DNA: TGTGCCAGCAGTCAAGACGGGAGCGGAGACTCTGGGGCCAACGTCCTGACTTTC.

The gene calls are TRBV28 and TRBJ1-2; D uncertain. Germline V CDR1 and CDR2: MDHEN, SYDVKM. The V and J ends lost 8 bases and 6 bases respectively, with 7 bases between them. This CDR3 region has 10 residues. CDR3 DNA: TGTGCCAGCTGGTCTAATGGCTACACCTTC. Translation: CASWSNGYTF.

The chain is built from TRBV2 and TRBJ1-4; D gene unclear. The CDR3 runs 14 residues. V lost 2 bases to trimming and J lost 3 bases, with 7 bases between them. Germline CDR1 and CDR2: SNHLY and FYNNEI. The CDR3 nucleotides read TGTGCCAGCAGTGAACGTTCTTCTAATGAAAAACTGTTTTTT. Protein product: CASSERSSNEKLFF.

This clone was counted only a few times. For the CDR3, the DNA is TGTGCCAGCAGCTTTTTCAGTGCAACTAATGAAAAACTGTTTTTT. Amino acid sequence: CASSFFSATNEKLFF. V is TRBV7-8 and J is TRBJ1-4; no clear D. From germline, CDR1 is SGHVS and CDR2 FQNEAQ. V dropped 3 bases and J dropped 0 bases, with 8 bases sitting between them. CDR3 size: 15 residues. Together with reference TRBV7-8 and TRBJ1-4, the CDR3 gives the full variable domain: GAGVSQSPRYKVAKRGQDVALRCDPISGHVSLFWYQQALGQGPEFLTYFQNEAQLDKSGLPSDRFFAERPEGSVSTLKIQRTQQEDSAVYLCASSFFSATNEKLFFGSGTQLSVL.

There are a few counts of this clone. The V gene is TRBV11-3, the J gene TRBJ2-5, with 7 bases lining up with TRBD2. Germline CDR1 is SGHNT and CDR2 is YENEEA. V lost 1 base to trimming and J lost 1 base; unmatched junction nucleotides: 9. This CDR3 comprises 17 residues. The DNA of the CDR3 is TGTGCCAGCAGCTTAGGAACCTCCGGGACTACCCAAGAGACCCAGTACTTC. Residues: CASSLGTSGTTQETQYF. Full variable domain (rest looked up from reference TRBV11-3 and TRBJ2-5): EAGVVQSPRYKIIEKKQPVAFWCNPISGHNTLYWYLQNLGQGPELLIRYENEEAVDDSQLPKDRFSAERLKGVDSTLKIQPAELGDSAVYLCASSLGTSGTTQETQYFGPGTRLLVL.

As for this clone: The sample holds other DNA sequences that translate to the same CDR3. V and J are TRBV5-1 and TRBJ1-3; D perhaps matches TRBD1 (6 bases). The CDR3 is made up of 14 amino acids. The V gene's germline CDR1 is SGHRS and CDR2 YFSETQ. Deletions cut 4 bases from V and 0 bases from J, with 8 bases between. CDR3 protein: CASSQDSSGNTIYF. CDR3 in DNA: TGCGCCAGCAGCCAGGACAGCTCTGGAAACACCATATATTTT.

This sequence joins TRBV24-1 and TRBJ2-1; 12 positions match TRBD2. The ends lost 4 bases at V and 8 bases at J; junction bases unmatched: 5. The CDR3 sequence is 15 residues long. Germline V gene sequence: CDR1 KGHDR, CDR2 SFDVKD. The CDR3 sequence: CATSDPSGGVDEQFF. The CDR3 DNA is TGTGCCACCAGTGACCCTAGCGGGGGGGTGGATGAGCAGTTCTTC.

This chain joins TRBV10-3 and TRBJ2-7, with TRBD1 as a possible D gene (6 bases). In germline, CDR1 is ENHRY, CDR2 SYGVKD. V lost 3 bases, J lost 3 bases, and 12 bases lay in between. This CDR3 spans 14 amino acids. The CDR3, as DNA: TGTGCCATCAGTGAAGAGGGGGTTTTCTACGAGCAGTACTTC. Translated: CAISEEGVFYEQYF.

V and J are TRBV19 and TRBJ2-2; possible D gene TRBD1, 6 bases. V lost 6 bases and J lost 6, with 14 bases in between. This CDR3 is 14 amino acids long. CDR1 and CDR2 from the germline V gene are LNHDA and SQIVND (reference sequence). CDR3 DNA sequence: TGTGCCAGTAGGAATTGGGGGCGCGCCGGGGAGCTGTTTTTT. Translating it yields CASRNWGRAGELFF.

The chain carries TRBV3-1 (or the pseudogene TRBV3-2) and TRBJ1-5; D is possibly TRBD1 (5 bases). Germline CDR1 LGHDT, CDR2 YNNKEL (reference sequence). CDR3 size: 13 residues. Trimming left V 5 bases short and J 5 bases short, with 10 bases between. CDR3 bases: TGTGCCAGCAGCGGAAGCAGGGATCAGCCCCAGCATTTT. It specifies CASSGSRDQPQHF.

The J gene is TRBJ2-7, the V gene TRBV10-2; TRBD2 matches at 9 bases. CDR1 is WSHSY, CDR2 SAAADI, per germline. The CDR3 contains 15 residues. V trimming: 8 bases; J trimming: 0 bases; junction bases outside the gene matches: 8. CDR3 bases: TGCGCCAGCCTAATTAGCGGGGGCTCCTCCTACGAGCAGTACTTC. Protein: CASLISGGSSYEQYF.

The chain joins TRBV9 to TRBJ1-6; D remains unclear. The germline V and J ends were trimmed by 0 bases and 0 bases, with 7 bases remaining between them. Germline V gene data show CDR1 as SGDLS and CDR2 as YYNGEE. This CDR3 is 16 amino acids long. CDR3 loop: CASSVGGRSYNSPLHF. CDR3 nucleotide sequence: TGTGCCAGCAGCGTAGGCGGCCGCTCCTATAATTCACCCCTCCACTTT.

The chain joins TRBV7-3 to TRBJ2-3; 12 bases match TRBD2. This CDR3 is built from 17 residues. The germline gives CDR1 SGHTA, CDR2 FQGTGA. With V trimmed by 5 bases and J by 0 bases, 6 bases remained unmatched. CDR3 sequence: CASSPLAGGTSTDTQYF. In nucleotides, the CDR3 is TGTGCCAGCAGCCCTCTAGCGGGGGGGACTAGCACAGATACGCAGTATTTT.

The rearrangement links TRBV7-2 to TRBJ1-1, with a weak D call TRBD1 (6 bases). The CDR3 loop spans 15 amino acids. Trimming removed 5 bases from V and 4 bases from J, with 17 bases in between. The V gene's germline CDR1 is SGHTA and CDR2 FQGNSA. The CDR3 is CASSVDSRGLTEAFF. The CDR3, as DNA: TGTGCCAGCAGCGTCGATAGCAGGGGTCTCACTGAAGCTTTCTTT.